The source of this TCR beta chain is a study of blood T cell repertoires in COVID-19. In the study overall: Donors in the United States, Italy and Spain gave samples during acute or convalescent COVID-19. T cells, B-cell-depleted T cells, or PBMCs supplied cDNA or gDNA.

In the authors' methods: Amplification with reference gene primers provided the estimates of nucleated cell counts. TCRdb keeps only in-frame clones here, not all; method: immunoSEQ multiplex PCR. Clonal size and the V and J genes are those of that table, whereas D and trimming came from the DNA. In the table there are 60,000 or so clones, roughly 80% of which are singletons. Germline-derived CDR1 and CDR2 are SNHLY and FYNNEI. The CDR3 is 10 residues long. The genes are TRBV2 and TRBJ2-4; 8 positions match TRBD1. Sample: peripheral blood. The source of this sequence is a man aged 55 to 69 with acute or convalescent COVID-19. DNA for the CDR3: TGTGCTCCCCCCGGGACAGGACAGTACTTC. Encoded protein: CAPPGTGQYF.